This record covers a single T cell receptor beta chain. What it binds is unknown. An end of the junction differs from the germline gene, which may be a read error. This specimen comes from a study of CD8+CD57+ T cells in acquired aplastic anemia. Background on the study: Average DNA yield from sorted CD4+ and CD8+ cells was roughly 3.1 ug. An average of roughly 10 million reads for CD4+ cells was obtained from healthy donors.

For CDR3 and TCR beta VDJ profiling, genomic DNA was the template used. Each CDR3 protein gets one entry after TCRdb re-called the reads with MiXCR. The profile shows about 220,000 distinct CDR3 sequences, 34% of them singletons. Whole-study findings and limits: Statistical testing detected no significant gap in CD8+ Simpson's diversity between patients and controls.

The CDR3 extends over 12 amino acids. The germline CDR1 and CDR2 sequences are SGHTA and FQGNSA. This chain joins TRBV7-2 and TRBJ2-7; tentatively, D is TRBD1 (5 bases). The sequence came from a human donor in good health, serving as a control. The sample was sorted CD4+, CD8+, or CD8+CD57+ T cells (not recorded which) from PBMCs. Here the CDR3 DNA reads TGTGCCAGCAGCTCGCAGGGCTACGGGCAGTACTTC. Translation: CASSSQGYGQYF. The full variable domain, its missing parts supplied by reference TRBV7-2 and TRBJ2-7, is GAGVSQSPSNKVTEKGKDVELRCDPISGHTALYWYRQSLGQGLEFLIYFQGNSAPDKSGLPSDRFSAERTGGSVSTLTIQRTQQEDSAVYLCASSSQGYGQYFGPGTRLTVT.